The clone carrying this T cell receptor beta chain came up a few times. Its cognate antigen is unknown. The data were obtained in a study of identical twins. TCRdb re-called the 5' RACE reads through MiXCR, storing one row per CDR3 protein. The data show approximately 190,000 distinct CDR3 sequences, with about a sixth seen just once and around 40% held by the top ten. CDR1 is SGHRS and CDR2 is YFSETQ in the germline V gene. The CDR3 is made up of 14 amino acids. Trimming left V 5 bases short and J 4 bases short, with 15 bases between. Whole-study results and caveats: The study based its conclusions on cross-sectional statistical analysis and did not follow the same donors. Cord blood's abundant beta clonotypes had fewer insertions, unlike memory repertoires.

These data were likewise used in another study, on T cells expressing NK-cell markers. As that study records: Among eight sequenced donors, seven carried HCMV seropositivity while one was seronegative. Clarity on HCMV specificity was lacking for the expanded NKG2C+ T cell clones.

The receptor was isolated from a woman under 30 in good health. This chain joins TRBV5-1 and TRBJ2-5; D could derive from TRBD1 or TRBD2 (5 bases each). Sequencing used CD8+ T cells sorted from blood. The CDR3 is CASRGRVRGETQYF. The CDR3 bases are TGCGCCAGCAGAGGCAGGGTGAGGGGAGAGACCCAGTACTTC.